Presented here are 4 T cell receptor beta chains from one specimen sequenced in a study of control samples from healthy donors and cancer patients. The data were produced by immunoSEQ multiplex PCR, yet TCRdb's version contains in-frame clones alone and is incomplete. The data contain roughly 400,000 clones, approximately 92% of them seen just once; the ten biggest clones take up 5% to 7%. The material sequenced was PBMCs. The source is a man in his forties or fifties with head and neck cancer.

This chain uses TRBV9 with TRBJ2-1; D call uncertain. The germline CDR1 and CDR2 sequences are SGDLS and YYNGEE. V was pared by 3 bases and J by 8 bases, with 12 bases between. The CDR3 spans 13 residues. CDR3 sequence (DNA): TGTGCCAGCAGCGGAAGGACCAAACATGAGCAGTTCTTC. Translating it yields CASSGRTKHEQFF. Full variable domain (outside the CDR3, taken from reference TRBV9 and TRBJ2-1): DSGVTQTPKHLITATGQRVTLRCSPRSGDLSVYWYQQSLDQGLQFLIQYYNGEERAKGNILERFSAQQFPDLHSELNLSSLELGDSALYFCASSGRTKHEQFFGPGTRLTVL.

The chain is built from TRBV5-4 and TRBJ2-5, with unresolved D. From germline, CDR1 is SGHNT and CDR2 YYREEE (reference sequence). The CDR3 consists of 13 residues. The germline V and J ends were trimmed by 1 base and 1 base, with 5 bases remaining between them. Here the CDR3 reads CASSLPSQETQYF. CDR3 in DNA: TGTGCCAGCAGCTTGCCCAGCCAAGAGACCCAGTACTTC.

This chain connects TRBV18 to TRBJ2-1, with no clear D. CDR1 KGHSH and CDR2 LQKENI come from the germline V gene. Trimming cost V 3 bases and J 0 bases, with 9 bases left between them. This CDR3 region has 15 residues. The DNA of the CDR3 is TGTGCCAGCTCACCTGATCCAATCTCCTACAATGAGCAGTTCTTC. Translated, it gives CASSPDPISYNEQFF.

The rearrangement uses TRBV19 and TRBJ2-3; D tentatively fits TRBD1 or TRBD2 (5 bases each). V was pared by 3 bases and J by 3 bases, with 13 bases between. CDR1 is LNHDA, CDR2 SQIVND, per germline (reference sequence). The CDR3 is 15 amino acids. The CDR3 reads CASSMGTTLTDTQYF. The CDR3 DNA is TGTGCCAGTAGTATGGGGACCACACTAACAGATACGCAGTATTTT.